This T cell receptor beta chain comes out of a study of blood T cell repertoires in COVID-19. Participants' own reports of clinical history determined their cohort assignment. During the 2 weeks before they entered the study, exposed participants had met someone with a PCR-confirmed or clinician-diagnosed COVID-19 case. V lost 4 bases to trimming and J lost 6 bases; unmatched junction nucleotides: 8. Germline CDR1 and CDR2: GTSNPN and SVGIG (reference sequence). This CDR3 is 14 amino acids long. Original data processing: Amplification of reference gene primers was used by the study to estimate nucleated cell counts. The repertoire was sequenced with immunoSEQ multiplex PCR; TCRdb's copy has only in-frame clones and lacks some. For V, J and clone size, that table is used; D and trimming come from the DNA. The profile shows around 170,000 clones, more than 75% of them singletons.

The sequence came from a man aged 55 to 70 who had been exposed to COVID-19. The chain is built from TRBV30 and TRBJ2-2; 7 nucleotides agree with TRBD1. Sequences were obtained from PBMCs or T cells enriched from blood (not recorded which). CDR3 DNA sequence: TGTGCCTGGATGGGTAGGGGGCGTCCCGGGGAGCTGTTTTTT. Its translation: CAWMGRGRPGELFF.